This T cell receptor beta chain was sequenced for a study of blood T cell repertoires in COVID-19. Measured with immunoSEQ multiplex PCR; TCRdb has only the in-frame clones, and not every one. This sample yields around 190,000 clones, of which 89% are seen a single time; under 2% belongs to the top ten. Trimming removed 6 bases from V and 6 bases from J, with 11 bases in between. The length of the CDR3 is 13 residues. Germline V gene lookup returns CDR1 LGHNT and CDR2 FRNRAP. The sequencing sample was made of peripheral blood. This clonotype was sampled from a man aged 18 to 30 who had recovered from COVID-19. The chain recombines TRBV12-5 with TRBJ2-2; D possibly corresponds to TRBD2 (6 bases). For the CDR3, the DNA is TGTGCTAGTGGCCTGGAGGGGTCCGGGGAGCTGTTTTTT. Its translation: CASGLEGSGELFF.